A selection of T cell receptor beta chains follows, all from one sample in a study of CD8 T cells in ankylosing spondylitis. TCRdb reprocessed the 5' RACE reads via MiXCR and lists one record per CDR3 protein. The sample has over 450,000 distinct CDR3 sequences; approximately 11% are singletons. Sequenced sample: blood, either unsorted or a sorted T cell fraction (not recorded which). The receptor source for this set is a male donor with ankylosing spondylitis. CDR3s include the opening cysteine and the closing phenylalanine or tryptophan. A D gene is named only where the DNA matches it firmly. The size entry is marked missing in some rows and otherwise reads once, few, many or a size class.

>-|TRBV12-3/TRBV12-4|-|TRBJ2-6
TGTGCCAGCAGTTTAATGGGGGCTGGGGCCAACGTCCTGACTTTC
CASSLMGAGANVLTF
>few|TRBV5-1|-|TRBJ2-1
TGCGCCAGCTCGGGACATACTGACAATGAGCAGTTCTTC
CASSGHTDNEQFF
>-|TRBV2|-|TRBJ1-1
TGTGCCAGCAGTGAAAACACTTACACTGAAGCTTTCTTT
CASSENTYTEAFF
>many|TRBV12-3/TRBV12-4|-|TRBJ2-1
TGTGCCAGCAGCGCCAATAGCCCGGGACAGCAGTTCTTC
CASSANSPGQQFF
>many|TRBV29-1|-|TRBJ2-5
TGCAGCGTTGGTCTGGTCCAAGAGACCCAGTACTTC
CSVGLVQETQYF
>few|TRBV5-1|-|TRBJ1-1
TGCGCCAGCAGCAAAAGCCGTCCGCGGAACACTGAAGCTTTCTTT
CASSKSRPRNTEAFF
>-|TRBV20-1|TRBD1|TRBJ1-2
TGCAGTGCTAGCGTTGGGACAGACTATGGCTACACCTTC
CSASVGTDYGYTF
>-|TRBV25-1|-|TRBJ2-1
TGTGCCAGCAGTGGCAGAACGAAAGGGAGCGATGAGCAGTTCTTC
CASSGRTKGSDEQFF
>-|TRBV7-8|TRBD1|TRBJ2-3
TGTGCCAGCAGCCTCCGGGACAGCTCCACAGATACGCAGTATTTT
CASSLRDSSTDTQYF
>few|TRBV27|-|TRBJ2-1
TGTGCCAGCACCCCTTGGGGCGGCTCCTACAATGAGCAGTTCTTC
CASTPWGGSYNEQFF
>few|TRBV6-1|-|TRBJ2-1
TGTGCCAGCAGTGAAGTTTACGGCGAGCAGTTCTTC
CASSEVYGEQFF
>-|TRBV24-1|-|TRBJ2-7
TGTGCCACCAGTGACTTGGACGAATACGAGCAGTACTTC
CATSDLDEYEQYF
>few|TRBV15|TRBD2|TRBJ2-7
TGTGCCACCAGCCCCTCATGGGAGGGATCCTACGAGCAGTACTTC
CATSPSWEGSYEQYF
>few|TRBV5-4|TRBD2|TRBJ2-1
TGTGCCAGCAGGCCAGCGGGAGCCCGGTACAATGAGCAGTTCTTC
CASRPAGARYNEQFF
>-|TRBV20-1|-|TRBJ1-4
TGCAGTGCTATAGCAGCAACTAATGAAAAACTGTTTTTT
CSAIAATNEKLFF
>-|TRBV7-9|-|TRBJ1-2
TGTGCCAGCAGCTTCTACTCGGGAGCTAACTATGGCTACACCTTC
CASSFYSGANYGYTF
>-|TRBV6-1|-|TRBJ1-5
TGTGCCAGCAGTGATGAGTGGGCAGGCGCTCAGCCCCAGCATTTT
CASSDEWAGAQPQHF
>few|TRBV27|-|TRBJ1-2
TGTGCCAGCAGTTTAGAGCGGGGCCCCGCTGCCGGCTACACCTTC
CASSLERGPAAGYTF
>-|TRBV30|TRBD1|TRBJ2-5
TGTGCCTGGAGTACAGGGGGGTACCAAGAGACCCAGTACTTC
CAWSTGGYQETQYF
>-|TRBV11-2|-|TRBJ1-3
TGTGCCAGCAGCTACAGCCTGACAGAAGCGGGCGGAAGCACCATATATTTT
CASSYSLTEAGGSTIYF
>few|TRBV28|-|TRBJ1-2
TGTGCCAGCAGTTCTTCTGGGGGCGCAGGCTATGGCTACACCTTC
CASSSSGGAGYGYTF
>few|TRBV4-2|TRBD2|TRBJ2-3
TGTGCCAGCAGCCAAGATACTGCGGGAGGGCCATCAGATACGCAGTATTTT
CASSQDTAGGPSDTQYF
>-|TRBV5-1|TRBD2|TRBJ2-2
TGCGCCAGCAGCCCAATAGCGGGAGACCCCACCGGGGAGCTGTTTTTT
CASSPIAGDPTGELFF
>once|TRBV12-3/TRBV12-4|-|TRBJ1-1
TGTGCCAGCCAGTACTCGAACACTGAAGCTTTCTTT
CASQYSNTEAFF
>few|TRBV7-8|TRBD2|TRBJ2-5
TGTGCCAGCAGCGCGTCAGCGGGAGTCGAGACCCAGTACTTC
CASSASAGVETQYF
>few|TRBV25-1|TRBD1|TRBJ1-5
TGTGCCAGCAGTGAATTAGGACAGGGCAGTCAGCCCCAGCATTTT
CASSELGQGSQPQHF
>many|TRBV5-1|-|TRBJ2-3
TGCGCCAGCAGCTTGCTAGGAATCGAGACAGATACGCAGTATTTT
CASSLLGIETDTQYF
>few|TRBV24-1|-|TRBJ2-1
TGTGCCACCAGTGATCGGGACTTATACAATGAGCAGTTCTTC
CATSDRDLYNEQFF
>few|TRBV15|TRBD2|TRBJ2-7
TGTGCCACCAGCAGAGATGGGAGGGTCCACGAGCAGTACTTC
CATSRDGRVHEQYF
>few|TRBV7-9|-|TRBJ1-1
TGTGCCAGCAGCTTAAGTGGGGTGAACACTGAAGCTTTCTTT
CASSLSGVNTEAFF
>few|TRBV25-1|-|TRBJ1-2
TGTGCCAGCAGTGAAGGGGGGGGGGCAAGTAACTATGGCTACACCTTC
CASSEGGGASNYGYTF
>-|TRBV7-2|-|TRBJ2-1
TGTGCCAGCAGCTTAGTGGGGCGGGAGCAGTTCTTC
CASSLVGREQFF
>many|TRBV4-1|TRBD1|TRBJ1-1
TGCGCCAGCAGCCTGGAGGGGGCAATTGCTTTCTTT
CASSLEGAIAFF
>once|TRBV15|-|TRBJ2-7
TGTGCCACCAGCAGGGTCGGAGGGGGAGTCTCCTACGAGCAGTACTTC
CATSRVGGGVSYEQYF
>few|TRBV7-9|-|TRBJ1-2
TGTGCCAGCAGCCCCTTGACAGTATTCTATGGCTACACCTTC
CASSPLTVFYGYTF
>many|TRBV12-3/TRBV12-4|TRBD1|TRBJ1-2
TGTGCCAGCAGCCGTTGGGGACAGGGGTCTCATCGTGGCTACACCTTC
CASSRWGQGSHRGYTF
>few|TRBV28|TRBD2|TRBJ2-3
TGTGCCATTTGGGCGGGAGGGCCGGAAGATACGCAGTATTTT
CAIWAGGPEDTQYF
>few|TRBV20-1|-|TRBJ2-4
TGCAGTGCTAGAGACGTACAGGCCCTCAAAAACATTCAGTACTTC
CSARDVQALKNIQYF
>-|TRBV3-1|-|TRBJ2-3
TGTGCCAGCAGCCAACTAGCACCCACAGATACGCAGTATTTT
CASSQLAPTDTQYF
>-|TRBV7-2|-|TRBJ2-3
TGTGCCAGCAGCTTACGCGGGGCGGGAAGGCGGGCAGATACGCAGTATTTT
CASSLRGAGRRADTQYF
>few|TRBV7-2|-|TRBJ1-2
TGTGCCAGCAGCTCCTTGGCTAATAACTATGGCTACACCTTC
CASSSLANNYGYTF
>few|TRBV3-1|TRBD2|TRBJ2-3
TGTGCCAGCCAGGTAGCGGGTGCTAAAGATACGCAGTATTTT
CASQVAGAKDTQYF